The entry below describes one T cell receptor (beta chain). Its specific antigen is unknown. This record comes from a study of CXCR3-negative and CXCR3-positive naive CD8 T cells (dated by TCRdb to the late 2010s). With respect to the entire study: Around 140 million TRB reads were obtained in total, roughly 1.5 +/- 0.3 million reads per library. Data from around 11 donors, pooled across two independent experiments, went into the diversity and physicochemical repertoire analyses. TRBV-TRBJ cluster analysis included naive subsets from roughly 5 donors and memory cells from 3 donors. On the study overall, not on this receptor specifically: Naive CXCR3-negative and CXCR3-positive cells from the same donor showed similar TRBV-TRBJ usage, whereas memory cells showed distinct patterns. Both naive subsets had comparably high repertoire diversity, while memory CD8+ T cells had much lower repertoire diversity. Compared with CXCR3-negative naive cells, CXCR3-positive naive cells had TRB CDR3s with higher hydrophobicity (lower Kidera factor 4), lower energy, and higher strength and volume indices. Because surface CD5, which is linked to self-reactivity in mice, was comparable between the naive subsets, TCR interaction strength was also inferred from TRB CDR3 physicochemical properties. CXCR3 expression partially decreased after cryopreservation, so most assays used freshly isolated PBMCs.

Sequences SGHVS (CDR1) and FNYEAQ (CDR2) are obtained from the germline V gene. The CDR3 covers 16 residues, taking in both the cysteine and the phenylalanine. No DNA is listed. For every CD8+ T cell subset, under 350,000 cells were flow-sorted straight into RLT lysis buffer, and each subset was sorted in triplicate. Naive CD8+ T cells were defined stringently as CD45RO-CCR7+CD27+CD95- to exclude memory contaminants. Peripheral blood mononuclear cells were isolated from buffy coats using standard density gradient centrifugation. Naive CXCR3-negative and CXCR3-positive CD8+ T cells were flow-sorted on a FACSAria III. Total RNA was extracted from sorted cells using an RNeasy Mini Kit. Sequencing was carried out with a NextSeq 550. The Human TCR Profiling Kit (MiLaboratory) was used to make UMI-labeled 5' RACE TRB cDNA libraries. cDNA synthesis used the entire amount of extracted RNA, and PCR amplification then used the entire amount of cDNA produced. Libraries were prepared in parallel using an identical number of PCR cycles. The authors processed their data as follows. With a requirement of at least two reads per UMI, MIGEC and MiXCR extracted about 50,000 +/- 10,000 unique UMI-labeled TRB cDNA molecules per library. An average of approximately 40,000 +/- 10,000 functional in-frame TRB CDR3 nucleotide clonotypes without stop codons was found per library. After each sample was downsampled to 5000 UMI-labeled TRB molecules, VDJtools was used to calculate diversity metrics such as normalized Shannon-Wiener and Chao1. For the central five CDR3 residues, VDJtools calculated physicochemical properties weighted by clonotype size, namely interaction energy, strength, volume and Kidera factor 4. TCRdb reprocessed the reads, and each CDR3 protein sequence is entered once, without DNA. TCRdb's processing, not the authors', yielded these V and J calls. The table of this sample itemizes roughly 86,000 distinct CDR3 sequences. 0.95% to 1.4% of the sample comes from the top ten.

Sequenced sample: naive CXCR3- CD8+ T cells from blood. The intended sense of this specimen's cell subset or site label: CD45RO-CCR7+CD27+CD95- naive CD8+ T cells lacking CXCR3 (TNR3-). This receptor was identified in a human donor in good health. Some clones in this sample may be carry-over from other donors' samples. The chain couples TRBV7-6 to TRBJ2-1; TCRdb calls TRBD1, which cannot be checked without DNA. The CDR3 loop reads CASSRYGTATYNEQFF.